This TCR beta chain was found in a study of response to subunit inactivated influenza vaccine. Looked up from germline, CDR1 is MNHEY and CDR2 is SVGEGT. Trimming cost V 4 bases and J 3 bases; bases outside gene matches: 6. The CDR3 loop spans 15 amino acids. Using its own MiXCR run on the RT-PCR reads, TCRdb lists one record per CDR3 protein. The sample holds about 780,000 distinct CDR3 sequences, approximately 17% seen once. The chain carries TRBV6-2 or TRBV6-3 and TRBJ2-7, with 10 bases fitting TRBD1. The source of this sequence is a man in his forties or fifties who received an inactivated influenza vaccine. This specimen consisted of PBMCs from blood, obtained 4 to 6 days after vaccination. The chain's CDR3 is CASSSGTGADYEQYF. CDR3 in DNA: TGTGCCAGCAGTTCCGGGACAGGGGCGGACTACGAGCAGTACTTC.